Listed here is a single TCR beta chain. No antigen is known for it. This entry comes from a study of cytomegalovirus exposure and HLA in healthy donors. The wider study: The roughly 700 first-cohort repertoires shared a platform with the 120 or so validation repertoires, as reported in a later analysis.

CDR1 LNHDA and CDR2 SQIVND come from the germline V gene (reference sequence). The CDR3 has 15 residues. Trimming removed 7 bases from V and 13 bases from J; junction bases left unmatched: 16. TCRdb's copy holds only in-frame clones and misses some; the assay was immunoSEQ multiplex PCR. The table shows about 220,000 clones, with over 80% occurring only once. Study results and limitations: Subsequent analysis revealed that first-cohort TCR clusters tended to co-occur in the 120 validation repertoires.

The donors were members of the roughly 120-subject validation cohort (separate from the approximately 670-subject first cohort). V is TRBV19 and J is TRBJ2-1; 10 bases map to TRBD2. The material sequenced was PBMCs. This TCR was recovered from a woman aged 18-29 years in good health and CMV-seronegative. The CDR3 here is CASTPQREGVRAQFF. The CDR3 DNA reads TGTGCCAGTACGCCCCAGCGGGAGGGTGTCCGGGCTCAGTTCTTC.